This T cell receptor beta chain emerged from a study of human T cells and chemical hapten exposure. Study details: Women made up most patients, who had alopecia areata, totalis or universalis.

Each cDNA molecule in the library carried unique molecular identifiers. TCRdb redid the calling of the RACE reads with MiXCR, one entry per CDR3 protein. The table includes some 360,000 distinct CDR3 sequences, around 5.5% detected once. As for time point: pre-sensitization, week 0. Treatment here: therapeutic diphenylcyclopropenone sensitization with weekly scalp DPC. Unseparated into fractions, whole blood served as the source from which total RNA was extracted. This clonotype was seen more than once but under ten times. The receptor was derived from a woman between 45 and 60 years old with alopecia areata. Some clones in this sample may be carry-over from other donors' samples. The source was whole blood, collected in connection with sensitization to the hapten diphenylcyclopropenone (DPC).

CDR3 sequence (DNA): TGTGCCACCCAGGGACTGGCAGATACGCAGTATTTT. Residues: CATQGLADTQYF. The V and J genes are TRBV10-3 and TRBJ2-3; TRBD2 might be the D (6 bases). Germline V CDR1 and CDR2: ENHRY, SYGVKD. V gave up 10 bases and J gave up 4 bases, with 12 bases separating them. The CDR3 sequence is 12 residues long.